The clone carrying this T cell receptor beta chain came up a few times. This sample is part of a study of control samples from healthy donors and cancer patients. Only in-frame clones appear in the TCRdb table, and some are missing; sequencing was by immunoSEQ multiplex PCR. The sample has 78,000 or so clones; roughly 88% are singletons. Sequencing was performed on blood. The sequence came from a woman aged 45-59 years in good health.

CDR3 DNA sequence: TGCAGCGTTGGTGGGGGACAAAACATTCAGTACTTC. Amino acids: CSVGGGQNIQYF. The chain carries TRBV29-1 and TRBJ2-4; D could derive from TRBD1 or TRBD2 (5 bases each). This CDR3 comprises 12 residues. The germline V gene has CDR1 SQVTM and CDR2 ANQGSEA. Trimming shortened V by 4 bases and J by 5 bases, and 9 bases separated the two germline ends.